These 7 T cell receptor beta chains share one sample of origin, sequenced in a study of blood T cell repertoires in COVID-19. Method: immunoSEQ multiplex PCR; TCRdb's copy keeps in-frame clones and lacks some. The top ten clones hold 11% to 15% of a sample with some 35,000 clones, approximately 88% of them seen once. The sequenced sample was peripheral blood. These receptors were obtained from a man in his fifties or sixties with active COVID-19.

The chain carries TRBV28 and TRBJ2-7; D may be TRBD1 (6 bases). Per germline, CDR1 MDHEN and CDR2 SYDVKM. CDR3 length: 14 amino acids. Trimming removed 2 bases from V and 2 bases from J, with 10 bases in between. Written as DNA, the CDR3 is TGTGCCAGCAGTTTACACAGGGATCCCTACGAGCAGTACTTC. It encodes CASSLHRDPYEQYF. Drawing the rest from reference TRBV28 and TRBJ2-7, the complete variable domain is DVKVTQSSRYLVKRTGEKVFLECVQDMDHENMFWYRQDPGLGLRLIYFSYDVKMKEKGDIPEGYSVSREKKERFSLILESASTNQTSMYLCASSLHRDPYEQYFGPGTRLTVT.

The chain has TRBV4-2 and TRBJ2-1; TRBD2 aligns across 13 bases. CDR1 is LGHNA and CDR2 is YNFKEQ in the germline V gene. CDR3 length equals 22 residues. V shed 1 base and J 1 base; nucleotides not matched to a gene: 16. The CDR3 protein is CASSQVTRTSGSSLGSYNEQFF. CDR3 DNA sequence: TGTGCCAGCAGCCAAGTGACCCGGACTAGCGGGAGTTCGCTGGGGTCCTACAATGAGCAGTTCTTC.

The chain couples TRBV18 to TRBJ2-2; TRBD2 agrees at 10 bases. V trimming: 2 bases; J trimming: 4 bases; junction bases outside the gene matches: 4. The germline gives CDR1 KGHSH, CDR2 LQKENI. The CDR3 is 16 amino acids. The CDR3 here is CASSPIGLAVTGELFF. Written as DNA, the CDR3 is TGTGCCAGCTCACCAATCGGACTAGCGGTCACCGGGGAGCTGTTTTTT.

CDR3 sequence reads: CASSGMVMGHEQFF. CDR3 nucleotide sequence: TGTGCCAGCAGTGGGATGGTTATGGGGCATGAGCAGTTCTTC. This chain connects TRBV6-2 or TRBV6-3 to TRBJ2-1; D may be TRBD1 (5 bases). V lost 5 bases to trimming and J lost 8 bases, with 16 bases between them. Germline V gene data show CDR1 as MNHEY and CDR2 as SVGEGT. This CDR3 spans 14 amino acids.

This rearrangement joins TRBV6-1 to TRBJ2-7, with TRBD1 matching over 9 bases. The CDR3 has 16 residues. Looked up from germline, CDR1 is MNHNS and CDR2 is SASEGT. J gave up 4 bases and V 0 bases, and 7 bases lay outside the gene matches. This CDR3 is CASSEALGDRDYEQYF. The DNA of the CDR3 is TGTGCCAGCAGTGAAGCGCTGGGGGACAGGGATTACGAGCAGTACTTC.

The rearrangement joins TRBV28 to TRBJ2-7, with 13 bases that match TRBD2. CDR3 length: 17 amino acids. V trimming: 2 bases; J trimming: 5 bases; junction bases outside the gene matches: 9. Germline V gene data show CDR1 as MDHEN and CDR2 as SYDVKM. In DNA, the CDR3 is TGTGCCAGCAGTTTAATCGGAAGGACTAGCGGGAGCAACGAGCAGTACTTC. Its protein is CASSLIGRTSGSNEQYF.

The gene calls are TRBV27 and TRBJ1-1; D uncertain. The CDR3 spans 15 residues. V dropped 5 bases and J dropped 6 bases, with 19 bases sitting between them. Germline values: CDR1 MNHEY, CDR2 SMNVEV (reference sequence). CDR3 loop: CASSPALGGGPEAFF. For the CDR3, the DNA is TGTGCCAGCAGTCCGGCGTTGGGCGGAGGCCCTGAAGCTTTCTTT.